A selection of T cell receptor beta chains follows, all from one sample in a study of T cell changes during pregnancy in multiple sclerosis. Only in-frame clones appear in the TCRdb table, and some are missing; sequencing was by immunoSEQ multiplex PCR. The sample yields about 100,000 clones, roughly 90% seen once. This sample comprised peripheral blood, obtained after pregnancy. The receptors originated from a female donor with multiple sclerosis, enrolled in a pregnancy study. CDR3s include the opening cysteine and the closing phenylalanine or tryptophan. The D gene is left open where the match is weak.

TRBV7-6	TRBJ1-5	TRBD1	CASSTRDSRTIIREFNQPQHF
TRBV19	TRBJ1-2	-	CASSIFNPQANYGYTF
TRBV14	TRBJ1-1	TRBD1	CASSQDRAGGPEAFF
TRBV6-1	TRBJ1-2	-	CASSEIVNYGYTF
TRBV5-1	TRBJ2-1	-	CASSLGAGTSRSEQFF
TRBV7-8	TRBJ2-7	TRBD1	CASSPRTGNEQYF
TRBV10-1	TRBJ2-3	TRBD2	CASSDKRDPSTDTQYF
TRBV5-5	TRBJ1-5	-	CASSLLDRRNQPQHF
TRBV30	TRBJ2-5	TRBD2	CAWAGEVEETQYF
TRBV9	TRBJ1-4	-	CASSVSGSNEKLFF
TRBV11-3	TRBJ2-2	TRBD1	CASSLRGQGNTGELFF